One sample yielded the 32 T cell receptor beta chains listed below, sequenced in a study of cytomegalovirus exposure and HLA in healthy donors. 60 Vbeta and 13 Jbeta primers were used in PCR. Here immunoSEQ multiplex PCR was the method, and the copy in TCRdb shows in-frame clones only, minus some. The table lists 97,000 or so clones, roughly 80% of them singletons, with around 9.6% in the top ten. Sample: PBMCs. These receptors originate from a male donor in good health and CMV-seropositive.

The chain employs TRBV19 and TRBJ2-4; tentatively, D is TRBD1 (5 bases). This CDR3 region has 13 residues. Trimming pared 3 bases from V and 7 bases from J, leaving 10 bases between. The germline gives CDR1 LNHDA, CDR2 SQIVND (reference sequence). In nucleotides, the CDR3 is TGTGCCAGTAGTATTTGGGGCCAGAACATTCAGTACTTC. It codes for CASSIWGQNIQYF.

With respect to this clone: Relative to the germline gene, one junction end is altered; a read error may explain this. The genes are TRBV7-6 and TRBJ2-2; 9 positions agree with TRBD2. In germline, CDR1 is SGHVS, CDR2 FNYEAQ. This CDR3 has 16 amino acids. The CDR3 reads CASSLESSGNAGELFF. The CDR3 DNA follows: TGTGCCAGCAGCTTAGAGTCTAGCGGGAACGCCGGGGAGCTGTTTTTT.

For the CDR3, the DNA is TGTGCCAGCAGCATAAGGACTGAAACTTATGGCTACACCTTC. Amino acids: CASSIRTETYGYTF. The chain employs TRBV7-2 and TRBJ1-2, with unresolved D. The CDR3 sequence is 14 residues long. The V gene lost 5 bases and the J gene lost 5 bases, with 15 bases spanning the gap. Germline V gene sequence: CDR1 SGHTA, CDR2 FQGNSA.

The rearrangement links TRBV30 to TRBJ2-7; no definite D call. Trimming took off 0 bases at V and 6 bases at J, with 6 bases between the two ends. The germline V gene encodes CDR1 GTSNPN and CDR2 SVGIG (reference sequence). The CDR3 runs 11 residues. CDR3 in amino acids: CAWSVQIEQYF. The CDR3 DNA reads TGTGCCTGGAGTGTACAAATCGAGCAGTACTTC.

In DNA, the CDR3 is TGTGCCAGCAGCCAAGGGGGCTGGAGCTCCTACGAGCAGTACTTC. Protein product: CASSQGGWSSYEQYF. This rearrangement joins TRBV5-6 to TRBJ2-7; 7 bases match TRBD1. The CDR3 spans 15 residues. Trimming at V came to 4 bases and at J to 0 bases, leaving 7 bases not matched to a gene. Germline CDR1 is SGHDT and CDR2 is YYEEEE.

CDR3 coding DNA: TGTGCCAGTAGGTTCTCGGGAGGGGGAAGCGGTACTGAAGCTTTCTTT. Translated: CASRFSGGGSGTEAFF. This chain connects TRBV19 to TRBJ1-1, with D possibly matching TRBD1 (6 bases). Germline V gene lookup returns CDR1 LNHDA and CDR2 SQIVND (reference sequence). V was cut by 6 bases and J by 5 bases, with 22 bases left in between. The CDR3 loop spans 16 amino acids.

The rearrangement links TRBV9 to TRBJ1-2; D call uncertain. In germline, CDR1 is SGDLS, CDR2 YYNGEE. The CDR3 length is 12 residues. The V gene lost 0 bases and the J gene lost 8 bases, with 8 bases spanning the gap. As DNA, the CDR3 is TGTGCCAGCAGCGTAGCTTACGGGGGCTACACCTTC. Residues: CASSVAYGGYTF.

V is TRBV2 and J is TRBJ2-7, with 10 bases aligning to TRBD2. The CDR3 runs 16 residues. V trimming: 6 bases; J trimming: 2 bases; junction bases outside the gene matches: 10. Germline CDR1 is SNHLY and CDR2 is FYNNEI. DNA for the CDR3: TGTGCCAGCAGCGGACCAGGAGCGGGAGGGACCTACGAGCAGTACTTC. Translating gives CASSGPGAGGTYEQYF. The full variable domain, completed using reference TRBV2 and TRBJ2-7, is EPEVTQTPSHQVTQMGQEVILRCVPISNHLYFYWYRQILGQKVEFLVSFYNNEISEKSEIFDDQFSVERPDGSNFTLKIRSTKLEDSAMYFCASSGPGAGGTYEQYFGPGTRLTVT.

The gene calls are TRBV12-2 and TRBJ2-6; TRBD1 is taken as the D call from the table, unchecked against the DNA. TRBV12-2 is designated a pseudogene. The CDR3 covers 19 residues. For the CDR3, the DNA is TGTGCAAGTCGCTTAGCGGGGACAGGGTCCCGCTCTGGGGCCAACGGCCTGACTTTC. This codes for CASRLAGTGSRSGANGLTF.

The rearrangement uses TRBV18 and TRBJ2-1, with 9 nucleotides matching TRBD1. The CDR3 runs 12 residues. Looked up from germline, CDR1 is KGHSH and CDR2 is LQKENI. The trim removed 4 bases at V and 9 bases at J, leaving 1 base unmatched. CDR3 amino acids: CASSQGQGEQFF. The CDR3 coding sequence is TGTGCCAGCTCACAGGGACAGGGTGAGCAGTTCTTC. Complete variable domain (other parts from reference TRBV18 and TRBJ2-1): NAGVMQNPRHLVRRRGQEARLRCSPMKGHSHVYWYRQLPEEGLKFMVYLQKENIIDESGMPKERFSAEFPKEGPSILRIQQVVRGDSAAYFCASSQGQGEQFFGPGTRLTVL.

This clone was seen many times. Different DNA sequences within this sample yield the same CDR3. The chain links TRBV5-1 to TRBJ2-7; no reliable D call. Deletions cut 0 bases from V and 4 bases from J, with 14 bases between. CDR1 and CDR2 (germline): SGHRS, YFSETQ. This CDR3 region has 15 residues. CDR3 in amino acids: CASSLDGQVSYEQYF. CDR3 bases: TGCGCCAGCAGCTTGGATGGGCAGGTATCGTACGAGCAGTACTTC.

This chain links TRBV5-5 with TRBJ2-3; possible D gene TRBD1, 6 bases. Trimming took off 3 bases at V and 2 bases at J, with 16 bases between the two ends. The CDR3 runs 16 residues. Per germline, CDR1 SGHKS and CDR2 YYEKEE (reference sequence). The CDR3 nucleotides read TGTGCCAGCAGCTCCGGGGTGGCAGGGGCCACAGATACGCAGTATTTT. Its protein product is CASSSGVAGATDTQYF.

This clone showed up just once. The chain links TRBV6-5 to TRBJ2-7; TRBD1 might be the D (5 bases). The V gene lost 2 bases and the J gene lost 2 bases, with 13 bases spanning the gap. CDR1 and CDR2 from the germline V gene are MNHEY and SVGAGI. This CDR3 spans 15 amino acids. The chain's CDR3 is CASSYRRGKPYEQYF. The CDR3 region has the DNA TGTGCCAGCAGTTACCGAAGGGGCAAACCCTACGAGCAGTACTTC.

The chain carries TRBV6-5 and TRBJ1-2; D remains unclear. V shed 4 bases and J shed 3 bases, with 15 bases lying between them. This CDR3 contains 15 residues. Per the germline V gene, CDR1 is MNHEY and CDR2 is SVGAGI. The DNA of the CDR3 is TGTGCCAGCAGTTCCCAAGGTCGGGGAGACTATGGCTACACCTTC. Translation gives CASSSQGRGDYGYTF.

The chain uses TRBV7-9 and TRBJ2-1, with TRBD2 identical over 9 bases. Germline CDR1 reads SEHNR; CDR2 reads FQNEAQ (reference sequence). V shed 5 bases and J 3 bases; nucleotides not matched to a gene: 8. The CDR3 totals 16 residues. CDR3 sequence: CASSKLLTSGYNEQFF. The DNA for the CDR3 is TGTGCCAGCAGCAAACTCCTGACTAGCGGCTACAATGAGCAGTTCTTC.

The DNA of the CDR3 is TGTGCCAGCAGCTTAGTCGGGAGGGGCGGGGCAGATACGCAGTATTTT. Protein: CASSLVGRGGADTQYF. This rearrangement joins TRBV7-2 to TRBJ2-3; 8 nucleotides match TRBD2. CDR1 is SGHTA, CDR2 FQGNSA, per germline. The CDR3 runs to 16 residues. V lost 1 base, J lost 4 bases, and 7 bases stayed unmatched.

This clone came up once. Its ends do not fully match the called genes, so a read error is possible. The V gene is TRBV7-9, the J gene TRBJ2-1; 8 bases line up with TRBD2. Germline V gene sequence: CDR1 SEHNR, CDR2 FQNEAQ (reference sequence). The CDR3 totals 16 residues. The CDR3 here is CSSSLLGLAKDNEQFF. In DNA, the CDR3 is TGTTCCAGCAGCCTTCTTGGACTAGCCAAAGACAATGAGCAGTTCTTC.

This clone was observed a few times. This rearrangement joins TRBV18 to TRBJ2-3; 9 bases align to TRBD1. CDR3 length: 17 amino acids. Germline CDR1 KGHSH, CDR2 LQKENI. The J segment lost 3 bases and the V segment lost 3 bases, leaving 10 bases of the junction unmatched. This CDR3 reads CASSPLRTGGGTDTQYF. The CDR3, as DNA: TGTGCCAGCTCACCCCTCAGAACAGGGGGCGGGACAGATACGCAGTATTTT.

The chain recombines TRBV6-1 with TRBJ1-5; a weak D match, TRBD1 (6 bases). This CDR3 comprises 18 residues. CDR1 is MNHNS and CDR2 is SASEGT in the germline V gene. V lost 1 base and J 3 bases, leaving 19 bases between the germline ends. The CDR3 region is CASSEGSGGQKANQPQHF. The CDR3 DNA reads TGTGCCAGCAGTGAAGGGAGTGGGGGACAAAAAGCCAATCAGCCCCAGCATTTT.

This rearrangement joins TRBV7-2 to TRBJ2-3; 10 positions match TRBD2. The CDR3 runs 15 residues. J lost 6 bases, V lost 5 bases, and 8 bases had no gene match. Germline V lookup: CDR1 SGHTA, CDR2 FQGNSA. CDR3 sequence: CASSLGLAEADTQYF. The CDR3 DNA sequence: TGTGCCAGCAGCCTCGGACTAGCGGAGGCGGATACGCAGTATTTT.

This sequence joins TRBV7-6 and TRBJ2-7; D is possibly TRBD1 (5 bases). Per the germline V gene, CDR1 is SGHVS and CDR2 is FNYEAQ. There are 16 residues in the CDR3. V was shortened by 0 bases and J by 5 bases, with 17 bases between the two germline ends. In nucleotides, the CDR3 is TGTGCCAGCAGCTTAGCGCAGTTCGAAGGGGTTGACGAGCAGTACTTC. Its translation is CASSLAQFEGVDEQYF.

The chain couples TRBV15 to TRBJ2-1; D gene unclear. Germline loops: CDR1 LNHNV, CDR2 YYDKDF (reference sequence). Trimming left V 0 bases short and J 5 bases short, with 14 bases between. This CDR3 contains 16 residues. As DNA, the CDR3 is TGTGCCACCAGCAGAGATAACAACCCTCTTCACAATGAGCAGTTCTTC. This codes for CATSRDNNPLHNEQFF.

The CDR3 loop reads CASSPGTQGGEQFF. CDR3 nucleotides: TGTGCCAGCTCACCAGGGACTCAGGGTGGTGAGCAGTTCTTC. This chain uses TRBV18 with TRBJ2-1; TRBD2 might be the D (6 bases). The CDR3 is 14 residues long. Germline V gives CDR1 KGHSH, CDR2 LQKENI. V lost 2 bases and J 9 bases, leaving 14 bases between the germline ends.

The chain is built from TRBV11-3 and TRBJ2-3, with a tentative D call TRBD2 (5 bases). The V gene's germline CDR1 is SGHNT and CDR2 YENEEA. The CDR3 covers 13 residues. V gave up 6 bases and J gave up 5 bases, with 12 bases separating them. As DNA, the CDR3 is TGTGCCAGCAGACGAATGGAGGAAGATACGCAGTATTTT. The encoded protein is CASRRMEEDTQYF.

The chain combines TRBV5-6 with TRBJ2-3; TRBD2 aligns across 9 bases. CDR3 length: 15 residues. CDR1 and CDR2 from the germline V gene are SGHDT and YYEEEE. V trimming: 4 bases; J trimming: 4 bases; junction bases outside the gene matches: 7. CDR3: CASSKRTSAADTQYF. CDR3 in DNA: TGTGCCAGCAGCAAACGGACTAGCGCGGCAGATACGCAGTATTTT.

The V and J genes are TRBV6-6 and TRBJ2-1, with 7 bases identical to TRBD2. Germline assignment: CDR1 MNHNY and CDR2 SVGAGI (reference sequence). V shed 2 bases, J shed 1 base, and the junction held 5 bases outside the gene matches. CDR3 length: 16 amino acids. The CDR3 coding sequence is TGTGCCAGCAGTTACCTTCTAGCGGCGTCCTACAATGAGCAGTTCTTC. Protein product: CASSYLLAASYNEQFF.

The chain links TRBV6-6 to TRBJ1-3, with D unclear. The CDR3 totals 13 residues. Per germline, CDR1 MNHNY and CDR2 SVGAGI (reference sequence). The germline V and J ends were trimmed by 5 bases and 4 bases, with 9 bases remaining between them. This CDR3 is CASSPLEGNTIYF. CDR3 DNA: TGTGCCAGCAGTCCCCTCGAGGGAAACACCATATATTTT.

The V gene is TRBV7-2, the J gene TRBJ2-7, with TRBD1 matching 7 bases. Germline CDR1 is SGHTA and CDR2 is FQGNSA. The CDR3 totals 13 residues. Unmatched junction bases numbered 6, after V lost 5 bases and J lost 5 bases. The CDR3 nucleotides are TGTGCCAGCAGCGGACGAGGGGGCCACGAGCAGTACTTC. Amino acid sequence: CASSGRGGHEQYF.

The sample holds a few counts of this clone. The chain joins TRBV19 to TRBJ2-1; D is unclear. This CDR3 has 13 residues. The V and J ends lost 7 bases and 6 bases respectively, with 13 bases between them. CDR1 LNHDA and CDR2 SQIVND come from the germline V gene (reference sequence). CDR3 in amino acids: CASTGLRGNEQFF. CDR3 nucleotide sequence: TGTGCCAGTACCGGCCTGCGCGGCAATGAGCAGTTCTTC.

This chain connects TRBV7-8 to TRBJ2-5; TRBD2 is a possible D gene (5 bases). Germline-derived CDR1 and CDR2 are SGHVS and FQNEAQ. V lost 5 bases and J 5 bases, leaving 12 bases between the germline ends. The CDR3 spans 13 residues. CDR3 DNA: TGTGCCAGCAGCGGTGGTGGACTGGAGACCCAGTACTTC. Translation: CASSGGGLETQYF.

The gene calls are TRBV29-1 and TRBJ1-2, with D possibly matching TRBD1 (5 bases). The germline CDR1 and CDR2 sequences are SQVTM and ANQGSEA. Trimming removed 7 bases from V and 3 bases from J, with 18 bases in between. The CDR3 sequence is 14 residues long. CDR3 nucleotide sequence: TGCAGCGCCGACAGCTCCGTTGGGTACTATGGCTACACCTTC. Residues: CSADSSVGYYGYTF. Using reference TRBV29-1 and TRBJ1-2 for the parts outside the CDR3, the full variable domain is SAVISQKPSRDICQRGTSLTIQCQVDSQVTMMFWYRQQPGQSLTLIATANQGSEATYESGFVIDKFPISRPNLTFSTLTVSNMSPEDSSIYLCSADSSVGYYGYTFGSGTRLTVV.

The chain recombines TRBV9 with TRBJ2-1; D not certain. V lost 0 bases and J 4 bases, leaving 8 bases between the germline ends. This CDR3 has 14 amino acids. Germline V gene lookup returns CDR1 SGDLS and CDR2 YYNGEE. In nucleotides, the CDR3 is TGTGCCAGCAGCGTAGCGCCAGATTACAATGAGCAGTTCTTC. It translates to CASSVAPDYNEQFF.